Shown below are 29 T cell receptor beta chains from a single sample sequenced in a study of shared clonotypes between healthy human individuals. Profiling relied on immunoSEQ multiplex PCR, and the TCRdb table lists in-frame clones only, not all of them. The sample has fewer than 650,000 clones, 76% seen once; the top ten hold 13%. The material sequenced was PBMCs. The source is a woman between 40 and 55 years old in good health. Some clones in this sample may be carry-over from other donors' samples.

This clone was counted a single time. Since a much larger clone is just one base distant, this may be a read error. The sample carries other DNA sequences with the same CDR3. The J gene is TRBJ2-7, the V gene TRBV6-1; D possibly uses TRBD1 or TRBD2 (5 bases each). This CDR3 comprises 15 residues. Germline CDR1 is MNHNS and CDR2 is SASEGT. The V end lost 4 bases, the J end lost 2 bases, and 15 bases lay between the germline ends. CDR3 nucleotide sequence: TGTGCCAGCAGTGTAGGGACGGCTAACACCTACGAGCAGTACTTC. As protein: CASSVGTANTYEQYF.

The V gene is TRBV5-4, the J gene TRBJ2-2; 10 nucleotides match TRBD2. Germline V lookup: CDR1 SGHNT, CDR2 YYREEE (reference sequence). There are 14 residues in the CDR3. V trimming: 4 bases; J trimming: 5 bases; junction bases outside the gene matches: 2. CDR3 sequence reads: CASSPAGGTGELFF. As DNA, the CDR3 is TGTGCCAGCAGCCCAGCGGGAGGGACCGGGGAGCTGTTTTTT. Using reference TRBV5-4 and TRBJ2-2 for the parts outside the CDR3, the full variable domain is ETGVTQSPTHLIKTRGQQVTLRCSSQSGHNTVSWYQQALGQGPQFIFQYYREEENGRGNFPPRFSGLQFPNYSSELNVNALELDDSALYLCASSPAGGTGELFFGEGSRLTVL.

The V and J genes are TRBV18 and TRBJ2-1; 10 nucleotides line up with TRBD1. The V and J ends lost 2 bases and 0 bases, in that order; junction bases with no gene match: 10. The CDR3 has 19 amino acids. The germline CDR1 and CDR2 sequences are KGHSH and LQKENI. DNA for the CDR3: TGTGCCAGCTCACCAGGTGGGACAGGGGTCGGAAGCTCCTACAATGAGCAGTTCTTC. Its translation: CASSPGGTGVGSSYNEQFF.

The chain joins TRBV21-1 to TRBJ2-3. TRBV21-1 is deemed a pseudogene. The CDR3 has 18 amino acids. In DNA form, the CDR3 reads TGTGCCAGCAACCGGGCCGGGGACGGGCGACTTTGCACAGATACGCAGTATTTT. Protein product: CASNRAGDGRLCTDTQYF.

The genes are TRBV11-1 and TRBJ2-7; TRBD1 agrees at 7 bases. The V and J ends lost 1 base and 3 bases, in that order; junction bases with no gene match: 3. Germline lookup yields CDR1 SGHAT and CDR2 FQDESV (reference sequence). This CDR3 has 14 amino acids. For the CDR3, the DNA is TGTGCCAGCAGCTTAGGTGCAGGGGGCTACGAGCAGTACTTC. Residues: CASSLGAGGYEQYF.

This clone came up once. This chain connects TRBV9 to TRBJ2-1, with 10 positions matching TRBD2. This CDR3 has 16 amino acids. Germline V lookup: CDR1 SGDLS, CDR2 YYNGEE. J gave up 4 bases and V 7 bases, and 11 bases lay outside the gene matches. CDR3 in DNA: TGTGCCAGCGGCCTAGGTGGGACTAGCGCTTACAATGAGCAGTTCTTC. Its translation is CASGLGGTSAYNEQFF.

This clone turned up a few times. The chain is built from TRBV7-9 and TRBJ2-1; D remains unclear. The CDR3 has 14 residues. The V end lost 3 bases, the J end lost 4 bases, and 10 bases lay between the germline ends. Germline V gives CDR1 SEHNR, CDR2 FQNEAQ (reference sequence). The DNA of the CDR3 is TGTGCCAGCAGCTTGGGTCCCCCTTACAATGAGCAGTTCTTC. Translation gives CASSLGPPYNEQFF.

This chain connects TRBV7-9 to TRBJ2-7, with a weak D call TRBD2 (6 bases). This CDR3 has 13 residues. V was clipped by 3 bases and J by 7 bases, with 13 bases between them. Germline CDR1 is SEHNR and CDR2 is FQNEAQ (reference sequence). The CDR3 loop reads CASSLASAGEQYF. The CDR3 DNA sequence: TGTGCCAGCAGCTTGGCTAGCGCGGGAGAGCAGTACTTC.

The chain couples TRBV27 to TRBJ1-5; 8 bases align to TRBD1. CDR1 and CDR2 from the germline V gene are MNHEY and SMNVEV (reference sequence). V lost 6 bases, J lost 1 base, and 8 bases stayed unmatched. The CDR3 covers 16 residues. The CDR3 region is CASSIAGGGSNQPQHF. The CDR3 DNA is TGTGCCAGCAGCATTGCAGGGGGCGGAAGCAATCAGCCCCAGCATTTT.

J is TRBJ2-5 and V is TRBV6-5; 10 bases line up with TRBD2. Trimming at V came to 6 bases and at J to 6 bases, leaving 10 bases not matched to a gene. The germline gives CDR1 MNHEY, CDR2 SVGAGI. This CDR3 is built from 15 residues. DNA for the CDR3: TGTGCCAGCAGAGCTGCTAGCGGGAGTTTGAAGACCCAGTACTTC. Its translation: CASRAASGSLKTQYF.

V is TRBV29-1 and J is TRBJ2-1; no firm D call. The V gene's germline CDR1 is SQVTM and CDR2 ANQGSEA. Trimming took 2 bases from V and 7 from J, leaving 9 bases between them. The CDR3 consists of 12 residues. CDR3 residues: CSVERWDNEQFF. CDR3 nucleotides: TGCAGCGTTGAAAGGTGGGATAATGAGCAGTTCTTC.

The chain is built from TRBV5-6 and TRBJ1-5; 9 positions match TRBD1. This CDR3 has 16 amino acids. Per the germline V gene, CDR1 is SGHDT and CDR2 is YYEEEE. The V segment lost 4 bases and the J segment 3 bases; nucleotides outside the gene matches: 8. The CDR3 sequence is CASSTYRDRDNQPQHF. In nucleotides, the CDR3 is TGTGCCAGCAGCACGTACCGGGACAGGGACAATCAGCCCCAGCATTTT.

As regards this clone: This may be a read error: a much more frequent sequence differs by one nucleotide. V and J are TRBV30 and TRBJ1-2; 7 bases fit TRBD1. This CDR3 comprises 13 residues. Germline V gene data show CDR1 as GTSNPN and CDR2 as SVGIG (reference sequence). The junction had 6 bases not matched to a gene; V was cut back by 1 base and J by 7 bases. CDR3 residues: CAWSAQYRGGYTF. DNA of the CDR3: TGTGCCTGGAGTGCACAGTACAGGGGTGGCTACACCTTC.

The rearrangement joins TRBV29-1 to TRBJ1-4; 7 nucleotides match TRBD1. J gave up 5 bases and V 6 bases, and 9 bases lay outside the gene matches. The CDR3 sequence is 14 residues long. Germline V gives CDR1 SQVTM, CDR2 ANQGSEA. The CDR3: CSVQLGQSNEKLFF. The DNA for the CDR3 is TGCAGCGTCCAACTGGGACAGTCGAATGAAAAACTGTTTTTT.

This chain links TRBV2 with TRBJ2-3, with 8 bases fitting TRBD1. Looked up from germline, CDR1 is SNHLY and CDR2 is FYNNEI. This CDR3 spans 15 amino acids. With V trimmed by 6 bases and J by 3 bases, 8 bases remained unmatched. CDR3 region: CASRRRTGRTDTQYF. CDR3 DNA sequence: TGTGCCAGCAGGAGAAGGACAGGGCGGACAGATACGCAGTATTTT.

The V gene is TRBV29-1, the J gene TRBJ2-1; 10 nucleotides agree with TRBD2. The CDR3 consists of 13 residues. V was clipped by 6 bases and J by 9 bases; unmatched bases: 8. CDR1 is SQVTM, CDR2 ANQGSEA, per germline. This CDR3 reads CSVPSGGGAEQFF. As DNA, the CDR3 is TGCAGCGTCCCTAGCGGGGGAGGGGCTGAGCAGTTCTTC.

V usage is TRBV5-1 and J usage is TRBJ2-5, with 9 bases aligning to TRBD1. Germline assignment: CDR1 SGHRS and CDR2 YFSETQ. The ends lost 4 bases at V and 4 bases at J; junction bases unmatched: 8. This CDR3 has 15 amino acids. CDR3 sequence reads: CASSNPQGAAETQYF. CDR3 coding DNA: TGCGCCAGCAGCAACCCACAGGGGGCGGCAGAGACCCAGTACTTC.

This clone was detected only a few times. The chain carries TRBV7-8 and TRBJ2-1; D ambiguous. The V end lost 1 base, the J end lost 2 bases, and 6 bases lay between the germline ends. The length of the CDR3 is 14 residues. Germline V gene sequence: CDR1 SGHVS, CDR2 FQNEAQ. CDR3 protein: CASSLGRTYNEQFF. In nucleotides, the CDR3 is TGTGCCAGCAGCTTAGGACGGACCTACAATGAGCAGTTCTTC.

The rearrangement joins TRBV9 to TRBJ1-1, with a possible D match to TRBD1 (5 bases). From germline, CDR1 is SGDLS and CDR2 YYNGEE. V shed 0 bases and J shed 7 bases, with 19 bases lying between them. The CDR3 has 16 amino acids. The CDR3 nucleotides are TGTGCCAGCAGCGTAGGCGGAGACAGCGCATGGGGTGAAGCTTTCTTT. The encoded protein is CASSVGGDSAWGEAFF. The full variable domain, its missing parts supplied by reference TRBV9 and TRBJ1-1, is DSGVTQTPKHLITATGQRVTLRCSPRSGDLSVYWYQQSLDQGLQFLIQYYNGEERAKGNILERFSAQQFPDLHSELNLSSLELGDSALYFCASSVGGDSAWGEAFFGQGTRLTVV.

The chain uses TRBV6-5 and TRBJ1-6, with D possibly being TRBD1 (5 bases). Trimming shortened V by 6 bases and J by 8 bases, and 14 bases separated the two germline ends. CDR1 is MNHEY and CDR2 is SVGAGI in the germline V gene. The CDR3 has 14 amino acids. The CDR3 is CASRRDSKHSPLHF. The CDR3 DNA is TGTGCCAGCAGGCGCGACAGTAAACATTCACCCCTCCACTTT.

The rearrangement joins TRBV2 to TRBJ1-1; 8 bases align to TRBD1. The length of the CDR3 is 13 residues. Germline-derived CDR1 and CDR2 are SNHLY and FYNNEI. With V trimmed by 6 bases and J by 0 bases, 0 bases remained unmatched. This CDR3 reads CASRGQVNTEAFF. CDR3 DNA sequence: TGTGCCAGCAGGGGACAGGTGAACACTGAAGCTTTCTTT.

This clone was detected only a few times. A single base separates this from a much larger clone, so it may be a read error. The V and J genes are TRBV19 and TRBJ2-3, with 8 positions matching TRBD2. Trimming removed 5 bases from V and 2 bases from J; junction bases left unmatched: 9. The CDR3 has 16 residues. Per germline, CDR1 LNHDA and CDR2 SQIVND (reference sequence). As DNA, the CDR3 is TGTGCCAGTAGTTATAGCGGGGCGGACCTCACAGATACGCAGTATTTT. Translating gives CASSYSGADLTDTQYF.

The chain links TRBV28 to TRBJ2-5; 7 nucleotides align to TRBD1. Germline CDR1 is MDHEN and CDR2 is SYDVKM. This CDR3 comprises 13 residues. Trimming at V came to 5 bases and at J to 5 bases, leaving 5 bases not matched to a gene. CDR3 protein: CASSLGQWETQYF. The CDR3 DNA sequence: TGTGCCAGCAGTCTGGGACAGTGGGAGACCCAGTACTTC.

This clone was seen only a few times. The chain joins TRBV9 to TRBJ2-1, with unresolved D. V was pared by 0 bases and J by 0 bases, with 7 bases between. Germline lookup yields CDR1 SGDLS and CDR2 YYNGEE. The CDR3 contains 15 residues. The CDR3 here is CASSVAESSYNEQFF. In DNA form, the CDR3 reads TGTGCCAGCAGCGTAGCGGAGAGCTCCTACAATGAGCAGTTCTTC.

The chain uses TRBV19 and TRBJ1-1; TRBD1 matches at 11 bases. From germline, CDR1 is LNHDA and CDR2 SQIVND (reference sequence). J lost 1 base, V lost 2 bases, and 6 bases had no gene match. The CDR3 extends over 17 amino acids. CDR3 region: CASSISTGTGGNTEAFF. DNA for the CDR3: TGTGCCAGTAGTATAAGTACCGGGACAGGGGGGAACACTGAAGCTTTCTTT.

The chain employs TRBV16 and TRBJ1-1; D not resolved. CDR3 length: 13 residues. From germline, CDR1 is KGHSY and CDR2 FQNENV. Trimming stripped 1 base from V and 5 bases from J, with 8 bases between. Written as DNA, the CDR3 is TGTGCCAGCAGCCAATTGGAGACTACTGAAGCTTTCTTT. As protein: CASSQLETTEAFF.

The V and J genes are TRBV29-1 and TRBJ2-5, with a weak D call TRBD1 (7 bases). V shed 7 bases and J shed 3 bases, with 18 bases lying between them. The CDR3 totals 14 residues. Germline V lookup: CDR1 SQVTM, CDR2 ANQGSEA. The DNA of the CDR3 is TGCAGCGCAACTCTAGGGGGCGGGAAAGAGACCCAGTACTTC. Translation gives CSATLGGGKETQYF.

The chain employs TRBV6-1 and TRBJ1-1; D may be TRBD1 (6 bases). V dropped 0 bases and J dropped 3 bases, with 17 bases sitting between them. CDR3 length equals 17 residues. Germline V CDR1 and CDR2: MNHNS, SASEGT. CDR3 loop: CASSEAGGAGAYTEAFF. In DNA form, the CDR3 reads TGTGCCAGCAGTGAAGCGGGAGGGGCGGGGGCATACACTGAAGCTTTCTTT.

The chain joins TRBV29-1 to TRBJ2-1; 8 positions match TRBD1. The CDR3 has 16 amino acids. The trim removed 4 bases at V and 0 bases at J, leaving 8 bases unmatched. The V gene's germline CDR1 is SQVTM and CDR2 ANQGSEA. The CDR3, as DNA: TGCAGCGTTGCGGGGACAGGTATAAGCTCCTACAATGAGCAGTTCTTC. As protein: CSVAGTGISSYNEQFF.